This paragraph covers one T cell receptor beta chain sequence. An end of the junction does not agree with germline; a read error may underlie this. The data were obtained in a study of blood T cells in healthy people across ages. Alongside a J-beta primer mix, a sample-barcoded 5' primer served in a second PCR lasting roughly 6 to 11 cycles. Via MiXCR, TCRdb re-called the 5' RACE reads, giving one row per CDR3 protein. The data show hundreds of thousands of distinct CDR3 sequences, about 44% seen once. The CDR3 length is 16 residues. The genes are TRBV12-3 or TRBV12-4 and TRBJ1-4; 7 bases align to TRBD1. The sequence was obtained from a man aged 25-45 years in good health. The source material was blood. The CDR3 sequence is CAGSFRRQGGREKLFF. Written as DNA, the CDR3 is TGTGCCGGCAGTTTCCGTAGACAGGGTGGACGCGAAAAACTGTTTTTT.